This section outlines one T cell receptor beta chain sequence together with its context. Germline V gives CDR1 SGHTA, CDR2 FQGTGA. The CDR3 has 17 residues. The V gene end was trimmed by 1 base and the J gene end by 5 bases; junction bases not matched to a gene: 7. Per the study methods: By means of reference gene primer amplification, nucleated cell counts were estimated. The repertoire was sequenced with immunoSEQ multiplex PCR; TCRdb's copy has only in-frame clones and lacks some. V and J calls and clone size are given by that table; D and trimming were obtained from the DNA. The sample lists approximately 45,000 clones, 70% to 90% occurring once. This sample is part of a study of blood T cell repertoires in COVID-19.

This receptor was taken from a woman aged 80 or older with acute or convalescent COVID-19. This chain links TRBV7-3 with TRBJ2-7, with TRBD2 matching over 14 bases. The specimen was peripheral blood. The CDR3 region is CASSLMATSGGAHEQYF. In DNA, the CDR3 is TGTGCCAGCAGCTTAATGGCGACTAGCGGGGGGGCCCACGAGCAGTACTTC.